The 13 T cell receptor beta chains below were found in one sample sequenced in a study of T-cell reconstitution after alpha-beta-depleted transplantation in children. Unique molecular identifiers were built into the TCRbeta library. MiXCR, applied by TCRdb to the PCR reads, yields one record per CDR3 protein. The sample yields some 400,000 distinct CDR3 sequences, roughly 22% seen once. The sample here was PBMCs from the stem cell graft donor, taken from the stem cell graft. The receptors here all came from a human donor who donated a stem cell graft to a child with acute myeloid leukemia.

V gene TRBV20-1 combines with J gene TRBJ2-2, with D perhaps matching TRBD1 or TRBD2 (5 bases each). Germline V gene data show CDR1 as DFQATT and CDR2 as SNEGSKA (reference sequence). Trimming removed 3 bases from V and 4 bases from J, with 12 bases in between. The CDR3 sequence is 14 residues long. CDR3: CSARGEMGTGELFF. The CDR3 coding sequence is TGCAGTGCTAGGGGGGAGATGGGCACCGGGGAGCTGTTTTTT.

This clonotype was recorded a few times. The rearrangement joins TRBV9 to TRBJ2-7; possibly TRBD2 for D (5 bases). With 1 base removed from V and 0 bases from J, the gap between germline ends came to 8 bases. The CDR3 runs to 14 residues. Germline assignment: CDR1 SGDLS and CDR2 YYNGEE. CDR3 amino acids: CASSVYRDSYEQYF. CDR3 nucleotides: TGTGCCAGCAGCGTATATCGGGACTCCTACGAGCAGTACTTC.

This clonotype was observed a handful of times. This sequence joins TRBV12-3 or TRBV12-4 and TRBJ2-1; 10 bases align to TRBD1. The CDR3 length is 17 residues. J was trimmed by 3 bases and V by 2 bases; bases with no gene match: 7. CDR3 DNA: TGTGCCAGCAGTTTAAGCCCGGGGACAGGGGTCTACAATGAGCAGTTCTTC. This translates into CASSLSPGTGVYNEQFF.

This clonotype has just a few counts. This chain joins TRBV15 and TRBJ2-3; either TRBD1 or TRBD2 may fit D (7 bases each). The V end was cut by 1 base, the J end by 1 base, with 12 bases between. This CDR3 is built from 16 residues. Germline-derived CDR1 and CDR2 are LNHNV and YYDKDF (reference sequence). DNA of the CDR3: TGTGCCACCAGCAGAGTAGCAGGGGGGGGCACAGATACGCAGTATTTT. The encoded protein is CATSRVAGGGTDTQYF.

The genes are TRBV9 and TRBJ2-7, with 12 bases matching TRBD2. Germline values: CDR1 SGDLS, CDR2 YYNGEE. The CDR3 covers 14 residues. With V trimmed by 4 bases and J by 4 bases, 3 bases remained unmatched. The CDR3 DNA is TGTGCCAGCAGCCGGACTAGCGGGGATTACGAGCAGTACTTC. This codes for CASSRTSGDYEQYF.

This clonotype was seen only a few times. In DNA, the CDR3 is TGTGCCAGCAGCCCCCTTCCGGGACAGGGTTTTTCCGAGCAGTACTTC. Translated: CASSPLPGQGFSEQYF. J is TRBJ2-7 and V is TRBV7-9; TRBD1 matches 9 bases. The ends lost 5 bases at V and 6 bases at J; junction bases unmatched: 14. CDR1 SEHNR and CDR2 FQNEAQ come from the germline V gene (reference sequence). The CDR3 contains 16 residues.

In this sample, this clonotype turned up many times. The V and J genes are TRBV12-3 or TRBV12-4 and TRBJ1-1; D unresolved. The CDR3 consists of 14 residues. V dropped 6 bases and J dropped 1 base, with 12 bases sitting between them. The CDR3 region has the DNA TGTGCCAGCAGGCCAGGACCCACGAACACTGAAGCTTTCTTT. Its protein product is CASRPGPTNTEAFF.

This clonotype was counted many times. Here the CDR3 DNA reads TGTGCCAGCAGCTTAGAAAGCGTCAATGAGCAGTTCTTC. It encodes CASSLESVNEQFF. V gene TRBV7-9 combines with J gene TRBJ2-1; D remains ambiguous. Germline assignment: CDR1 SEHNR and CDR2 FQNEAQ (reference sequence). The CDR3 totals 13 residues. V was clipped by 1 base and J by 6 bases, with 7 bases between them.

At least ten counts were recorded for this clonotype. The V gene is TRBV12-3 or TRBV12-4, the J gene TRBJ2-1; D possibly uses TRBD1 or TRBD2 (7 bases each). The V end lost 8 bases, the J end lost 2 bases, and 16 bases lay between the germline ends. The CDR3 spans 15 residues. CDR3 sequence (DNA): TGTGCCAGCCAGGGAGGGACAGCCCCCTACAATGAGCAGTTCTTC. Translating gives CASQGGTAPYNEQFF.

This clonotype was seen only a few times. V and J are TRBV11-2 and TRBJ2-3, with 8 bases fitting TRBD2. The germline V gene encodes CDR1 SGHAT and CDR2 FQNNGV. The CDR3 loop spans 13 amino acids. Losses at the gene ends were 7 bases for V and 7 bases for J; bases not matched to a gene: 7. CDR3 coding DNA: TGTGCCAGCACGGGGGGGGCTGGTAATACGCAGTATTTT. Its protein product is CASTGGAGNTQYF.

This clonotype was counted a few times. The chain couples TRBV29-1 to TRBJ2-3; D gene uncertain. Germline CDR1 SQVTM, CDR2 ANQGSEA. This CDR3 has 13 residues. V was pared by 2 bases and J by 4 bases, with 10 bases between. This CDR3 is CSVETVRADTQYF. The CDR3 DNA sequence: TGCAGCGTTGAAACAGTAAGGGCAGATACGCAGTATTTT.

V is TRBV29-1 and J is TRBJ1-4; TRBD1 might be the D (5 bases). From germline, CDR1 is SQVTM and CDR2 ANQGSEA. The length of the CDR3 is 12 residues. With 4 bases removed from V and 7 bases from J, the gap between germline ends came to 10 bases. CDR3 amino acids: CSVGGLREKLFF. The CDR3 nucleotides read TGCAGCGTTGGGGGACTACGTGAAAAACTGTTTTTT.

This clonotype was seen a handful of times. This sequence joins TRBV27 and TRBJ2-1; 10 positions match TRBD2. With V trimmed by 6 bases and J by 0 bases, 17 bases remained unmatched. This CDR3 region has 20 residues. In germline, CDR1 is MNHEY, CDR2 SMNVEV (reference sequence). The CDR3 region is CASRPSSGRRGRSSYNEQFF. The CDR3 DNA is TGTGCCAGCAGACCCTCTAGCGGGAGAAGAGGGCGGAGCTCCTACAATGAGCAGTTCTTC.